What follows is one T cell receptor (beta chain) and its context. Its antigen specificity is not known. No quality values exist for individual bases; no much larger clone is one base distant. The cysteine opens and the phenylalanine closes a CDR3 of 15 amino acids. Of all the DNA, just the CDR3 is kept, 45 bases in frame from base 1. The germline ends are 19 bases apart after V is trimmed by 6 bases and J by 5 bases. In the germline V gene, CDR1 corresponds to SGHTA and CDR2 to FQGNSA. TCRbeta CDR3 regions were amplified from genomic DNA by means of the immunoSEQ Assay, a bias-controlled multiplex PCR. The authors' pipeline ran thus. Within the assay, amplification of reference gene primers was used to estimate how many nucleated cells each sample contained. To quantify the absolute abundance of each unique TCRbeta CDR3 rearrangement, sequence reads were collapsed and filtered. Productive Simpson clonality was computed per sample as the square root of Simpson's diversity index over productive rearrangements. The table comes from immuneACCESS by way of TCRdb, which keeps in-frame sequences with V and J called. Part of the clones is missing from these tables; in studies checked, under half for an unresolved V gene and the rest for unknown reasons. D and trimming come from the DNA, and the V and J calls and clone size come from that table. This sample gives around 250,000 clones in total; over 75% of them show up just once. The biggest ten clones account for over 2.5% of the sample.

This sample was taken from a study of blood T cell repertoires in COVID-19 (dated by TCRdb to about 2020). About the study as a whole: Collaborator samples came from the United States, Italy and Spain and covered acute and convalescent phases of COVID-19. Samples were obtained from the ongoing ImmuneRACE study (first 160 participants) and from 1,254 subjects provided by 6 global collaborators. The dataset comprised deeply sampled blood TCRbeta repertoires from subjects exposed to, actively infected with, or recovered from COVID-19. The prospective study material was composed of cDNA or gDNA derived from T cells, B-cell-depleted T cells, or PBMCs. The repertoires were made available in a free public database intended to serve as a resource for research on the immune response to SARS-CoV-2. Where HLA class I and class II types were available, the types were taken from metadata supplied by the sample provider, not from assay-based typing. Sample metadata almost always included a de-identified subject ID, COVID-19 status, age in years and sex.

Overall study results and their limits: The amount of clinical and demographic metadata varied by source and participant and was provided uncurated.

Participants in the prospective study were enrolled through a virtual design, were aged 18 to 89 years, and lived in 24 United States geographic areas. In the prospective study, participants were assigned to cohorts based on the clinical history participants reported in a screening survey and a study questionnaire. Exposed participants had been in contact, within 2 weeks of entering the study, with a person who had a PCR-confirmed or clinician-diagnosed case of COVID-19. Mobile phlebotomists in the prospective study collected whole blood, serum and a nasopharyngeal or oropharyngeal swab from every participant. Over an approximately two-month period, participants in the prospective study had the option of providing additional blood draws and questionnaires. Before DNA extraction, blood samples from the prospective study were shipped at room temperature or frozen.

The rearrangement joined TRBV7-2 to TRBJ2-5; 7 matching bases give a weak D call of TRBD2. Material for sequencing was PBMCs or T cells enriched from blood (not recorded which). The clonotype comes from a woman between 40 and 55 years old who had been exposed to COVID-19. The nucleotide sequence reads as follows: TGTGCCAGCAGAAGAGGCGGGGGCGGAGGGGAGACCCAGTACTTC. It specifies CASRRGGGGGETQYF. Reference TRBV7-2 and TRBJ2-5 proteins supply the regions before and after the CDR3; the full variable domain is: GAGVSQSPSNKVTEKGKDVELRCDPISGHTALYWYRQSLGQGLEFLIYFQGNSAPDKSGLPSDRFSAERTGGSVSTLTIQRTQQEDSAVYLCASRRGGGGGETQYFGPGTRLLVL.